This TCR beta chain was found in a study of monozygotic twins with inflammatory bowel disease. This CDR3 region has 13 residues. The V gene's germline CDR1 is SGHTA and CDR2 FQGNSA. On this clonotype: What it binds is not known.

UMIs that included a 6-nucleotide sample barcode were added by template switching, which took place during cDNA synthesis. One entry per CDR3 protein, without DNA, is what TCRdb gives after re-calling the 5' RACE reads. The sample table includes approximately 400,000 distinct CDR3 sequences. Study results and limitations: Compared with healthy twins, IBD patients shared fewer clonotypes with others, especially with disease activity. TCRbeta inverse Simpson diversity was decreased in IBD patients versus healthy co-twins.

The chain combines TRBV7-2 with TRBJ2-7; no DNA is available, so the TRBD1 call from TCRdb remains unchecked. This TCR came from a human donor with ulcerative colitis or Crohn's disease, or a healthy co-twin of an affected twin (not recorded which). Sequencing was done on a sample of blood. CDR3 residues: CASNRWGQGTAYF.